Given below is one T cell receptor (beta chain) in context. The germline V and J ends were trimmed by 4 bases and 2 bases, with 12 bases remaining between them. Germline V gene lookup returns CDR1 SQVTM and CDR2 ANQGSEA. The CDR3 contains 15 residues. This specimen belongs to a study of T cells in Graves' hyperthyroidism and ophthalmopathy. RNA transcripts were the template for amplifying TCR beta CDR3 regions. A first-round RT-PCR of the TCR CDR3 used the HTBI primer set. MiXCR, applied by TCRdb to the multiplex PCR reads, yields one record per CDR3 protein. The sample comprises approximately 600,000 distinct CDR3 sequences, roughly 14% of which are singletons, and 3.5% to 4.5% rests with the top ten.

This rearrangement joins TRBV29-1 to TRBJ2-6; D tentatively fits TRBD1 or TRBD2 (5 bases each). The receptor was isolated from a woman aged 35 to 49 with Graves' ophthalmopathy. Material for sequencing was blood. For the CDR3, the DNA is TGCAGCGTTGTAGGGACCAAGGCTGGGGCCAACGTCCTGACTTTC. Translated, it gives CSVVGTKAGANVLTF.